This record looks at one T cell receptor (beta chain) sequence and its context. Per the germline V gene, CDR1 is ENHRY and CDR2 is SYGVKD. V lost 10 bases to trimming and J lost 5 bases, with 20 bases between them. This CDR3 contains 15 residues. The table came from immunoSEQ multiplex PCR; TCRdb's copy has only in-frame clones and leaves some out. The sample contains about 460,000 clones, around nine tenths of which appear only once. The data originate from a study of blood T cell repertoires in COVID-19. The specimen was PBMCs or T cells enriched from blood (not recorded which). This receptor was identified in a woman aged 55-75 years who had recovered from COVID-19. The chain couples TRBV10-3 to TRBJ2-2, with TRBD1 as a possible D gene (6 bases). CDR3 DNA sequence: TGTGCCACCTTAAGACAGGCGGAAGAAACCGGGGAGCTGTTTTTT. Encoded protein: CATLRQAEETGELFF.